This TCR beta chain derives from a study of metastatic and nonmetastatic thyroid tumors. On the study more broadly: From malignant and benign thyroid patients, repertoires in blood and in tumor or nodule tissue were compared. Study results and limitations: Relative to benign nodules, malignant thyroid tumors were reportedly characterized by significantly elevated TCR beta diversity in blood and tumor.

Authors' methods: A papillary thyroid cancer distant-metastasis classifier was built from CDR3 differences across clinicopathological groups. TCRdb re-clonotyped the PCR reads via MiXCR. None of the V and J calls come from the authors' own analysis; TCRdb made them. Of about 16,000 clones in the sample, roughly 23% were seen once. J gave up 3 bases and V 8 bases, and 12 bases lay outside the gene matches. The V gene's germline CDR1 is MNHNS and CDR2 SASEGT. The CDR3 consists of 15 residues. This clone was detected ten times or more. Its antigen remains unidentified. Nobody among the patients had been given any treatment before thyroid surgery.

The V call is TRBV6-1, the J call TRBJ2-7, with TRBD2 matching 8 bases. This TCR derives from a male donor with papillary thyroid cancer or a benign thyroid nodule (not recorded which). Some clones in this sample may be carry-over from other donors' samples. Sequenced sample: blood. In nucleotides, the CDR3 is TGTGCCAGCGGGGCGGCCAGCGGGGGAGGCTACGAGCAGTACTTC. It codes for CASGAASGGGYEQYF.